These 21 T cell receptor beta chains were all obtained from the same sample, sequenced in a study of shared clonotypes between healthy human individuals (dated by TCRdb to about 2020). The library was built by means of the immunoSEQ multiplex PCR assay. TCRdb obtained this table from immuneACCESS and retained in-frame rearrangements with V and J assigned. These tables miss some clones; where compared with another copy, unresolved V genes account for less than half of the shortfall, and the remainder is unexplained. The sample records about 96,000 clones, around 68% of which are singletons. 50% of the sample rests with the top ten. Sequenced: memory CD8+ T cells sorted from blood. The cell subset or site label corresponds to: CD45RO+ cells pooled with CCR7-negative TemRA cells. Source of these receptors: a man aged 25 to 40 in good health.

CDR3 nucleotides: TGTGCCAGCAGCTACAGGGGTGCGGAGACCCAGTACTTC. This codes for CASSYRGAETQYF. The gene calls are TRBV7-9 and TRBJ2-5, with 7 positions matching TRBD1. Germline lookup yields CDR1 SEHNR and CDR2 FQNEAQ (reference sequence). CDR3 length equals 13 residues. V was pared by 4 bases and J by 5 bases, with 4 bases of the junction left unmatched.

V gene TRBV27 combines with J gene TRBJ2-7, with D possibly being TRBD2 (5 bases). The CDR3 runs to 14 residues. Germline lookup yields CDR1 MNHEY and CDR2 SMNVEV (reference sequence). Trimming cost V 4 bases and J 0 bases, with 10 bases left between them. The CDR3 loop is CASSSLGSSYEQYF. The CDR3 coding sequence is TGTGCCAGCAGTTCCCTGGGGAGCTCCTACGAGCAGTACTTC.

The rearrangement uses TRBV5-6 and TRBJ2-1, with D unclear. The CDR3 loop spans 15 amino acids. Germline loops: CDR1 SGHDT, CDR2 YYEEEE. The V gene lost 4 bases and the J gene lost 0 bases, with 11 bases spanning the gap. CDR3 DNA: TGTGCCAGCAGCGCACCCACCAACTCCTACAATGAGCAGTTCTTC. Its protein is CASSAPTNSYNEQFF.

The V and J genes are TRBV27 and TRBJ2-2; D is possibly TRBD1 or TRBD2 (6 bases each). The CDR3 spans 15 residues. The V and J ends lost 3 bases and 2 bases respectively, with 10 bases between them. The germline V gene encodes CDR1 MNHEY and CDR2 SMNVEV (reference sequence). For the CDR3, the DNA is TGTGCCAGCAGTTTCGGGGGCCCTAACACCGGGGAGCTGTTTTTT. Translating gives CASSFGGPNTGELFF.

The CDR3 region is CSVVGRAGASSYNEQFF. The CDR3 DNA reads TGCAGCGTTGTGGGCAGGGCGGGGGCCAGCTCCTACAATGAGCAGTTCTTC. The V and J genes are TRBV29-1 and TRBJ2-1; D possibly corresponds to TRBD2 (7 bases). There are 17 residues in the CDR3. V dropped 4 bases and J dropped 0 bases, with 19 bases sitting between them. The germline gives CDR1 SQVTM, CDR2 ANQGSEA.

V usage is TRBV5-6 and J usage is TRBJ2-2; D may be TRBD1 (5 bases). Germline loops: CDR1 SGHDT, CDR2 YYEEEE. The CDR3 is 15 amino acids. V lost 2 bases to trimming and J lost 3 bases, with 11 bases between them. CDR3 sequence reads: CASSFPGPHTGELFF. In nucleotides, the CDR3 is TGTGCCAGCAGCTTTCCAGGGCCACACACCGGGGAGCTGTTTTTT.

A single count supports this clone. Since a far larger clone is one base different, this is likely a read error. Within the sample, other DNA sequences also encode this same CDR3. This chain connects TRBV28 to TRBJ1-1; unclear D gene. In germline, CDR1 is MDHEN, CDR2 SYDVKM. V was clipped by 6 bases and J by 1 base, with 9 bases between them. CDR3 length: 13 amino acids. This CDR3 is CASSPQRNTEAFF. In nucleotides, the CDR3 is TGTGCCAGCAGCCCCCAACGGAACACTGAAGCTTTCTTT.

The rearrangement joins TRBV18 to TRBJ1-5; 7 bases fit TRBD1. The junction had 6 bases not matched to a gene; V was cut back by 6 bases and J by 1 base. The CDR3 totals 15 residues. Germline CDR1 reads KGHSH; CDR2 reads LQKENI. CDR3 bases: TGTGCCAGCTCTTCTCAGGGGGACAGCAATCAGCCCCAGCATTTT. This gives the protein CASSSQGDSNQPQHF.

This clone occurred once. The CDR3, as DNA: TGTGCCAGCAGCCTATTAGAGGCGGCCTCCTACAATGAGCAGTTCTTC. This sequence encodes CASSLLEAASYNEQFF. The chain recombines TRBV5-4 with TRBJ2-1; D unresolved. V was trimmed by 4 bases and J by 0 bases, leaving 14 bases between them. Germline lookup yields CDR1 SGHNT and CDR2 YYREEE (reference sequence). There are 16 residues in the CDR3.

J is TRBJ2-7 and V is TRBV5-4; maybe TRBD1 (5 bases). The CDR3 spans 14 residues. Trimming removed 1 base at V and 1 base at J, with 9 bases between. The germline CDR1 and CDR2 sequences are SGHNT and YYREEE (reference sequence). The CDR3 DNA reads TGTGCCAGCAGCTTGTGGCAGGGTTCCTACGAGCAGTACTTC. Translation gives CASSLWQGSYEQYF.

This clone was found a few times. The chain employs TRBV28 and TRBJ2-3; the D is unclear. Germline CDR1 is MDHEN and CDR2 is SYDVKM. Trimming removed 4 bases at V and 6 bases at J, with 8 bases between. This CDR3 contains 12 residues. CDR3 sequence (DNA): TGTGCCAGCAGTTACGATCGGGATACGCAGTATTTT. Translation gives CASSYDRDTQYF.

This clone occurred a few times. The rearrangement uses TRBV27 and TRBJ2-1, with 7 bases matching TRBD1. Germline V CDR1 and CDR2: MNHEY, SMNVEV (reference sequence). The CDR3 consists of 13 residues. V shed 5 bases, J shed 12 bases, and the junction held 10 bases outside the gene matches. The CDR3 region is CASSPLGPGGQFF. CDR3 bases: TGTGCCAGCAGTCCCCTAGGCCCAGGGGGGCAGTTCTTC.

The J gene is TRBJ2-7, the V gene TRBV25-1; D unresolved. The germline V gene encodes CDR1 MGHDK and CDR2 SYGVNS. Between the trimmed V and J ends, which lost 6 bases and 2 bases, there was a span of 8 bases. This CDR3 contains 12 residues. The CDR3 reads CASSGQAYEQYF. CDR3 nucleotides: TGTGCCAGCAGCGGGCAGGCCTACGAGCAGTACTTC.

The chain carries TRBV28 and TRBJ2-7; D remains ambiguous. CDR1 is MDHEN and CDR2 is SYDVKM in the germline V gene. CDR3 size: 11 residues. The V end lost 5 bases, the J end lost 3 bases, and 5 bases lay between the germline ends. As DNA, the CDR3 is TGTGCCAGCAGTGACCTCTACGAGCAGTACTTC. Translating it yields CASSDLYEQYF.

V gene TRBV25-1 combines with J gene TRBJ1-1; 8 nucleotides align to TRBD1. With 9 bases clipped from V and 0 bases from J, the junction kept 3 bases outside the gene matches. CDR3 length equals 13 residues. The germline V gene has CDR1 MGHDK and CDR2 SYGVNS. CDR3 residues: CASGQGMNTEAFF. CDR3 DNA sequence: TGTGCCAGTGGACAGGGTATGAACACTGAAGCTTTCTTT.

The chain has TRBV7-9 and TRBJ2-1; tentatively, D is TRBD1 or TRBD2 (5 bases each). This CDR3 has 14 amino acids. V was trimmed by 1 base and J by 6 bases, leaving 10 bases between them. Germline CDR1 reads SEHNR; CDR2 reads FQNEAQ (reference sequence). Written as DNA, the CDR3 is TGTGCCAGCAGCTTAGTTACGGGGCGCAATGAGCAGTTCTTC. Its translation: CASSLVTGRNEQFF.

The chain links TRBV5-1 to TRBJ1-1; 8 nucleotides line up with TRBD1. CDR3 length: 14 residues. V gave up 1 base and J gave up 9 bases; unmatched junction bases: 8. Germline V gene lookup returns CDR1 SGHRS and CDR2 YFSETQ. CDR3 amino acids: CASSLSTGADKAFF. The CDR3 region has the DNA TGCGCCAGCAGCTTGTCGACAGGGGCCGACAAAGCTTTCTTT. The variable domain in full, with the rest retrieved from reference TRBV5-1 and TRBJ1-1, is KAGVTQTPRYLIKTRGQQVTLSCSPISGHRSVSWYQQTPGQGLQFLFEYFSETQRNKGNFPGRFSGRQFSNSRSEMNVSTLELGDSALYLCASSLSTGADKAFFGQGTRLTVV.

This clone was seen a handful of times. This chain joins TRBV11-3 and TRBJ2-4, with a possible D match to TRBD2 (7 bases). Germline V gives CDR1 SGHNT, CDR2 YENEEA. V lost 5 bases to trimming and J lost 8 bases, with 16 bases between them. The CDR3 length is 14 residues. Here the CDR3 DNA reads TGTGCCAGCAGCCAGGGGCTGGGGGGGGACATTCAGTACTTC. Protein sequence: CASSQGLGGDIQYF.

The rearrangement uses TRBV13 and TRBJ2-5, with 8 positions matching TRBD2. CDR3 length: 17 amino acids. CDR1 is PRHDT and CDR2 is FYEKMQ in the germline V gene (reference sequence). V lost 4 bases, J lost 1 base, and 11 bases stayed unmatched. The CDR3: CASSSGLAGDSQETQYF. The CDR3 coding sequence is TGTGCCAGCAGCTCCGGACTAGCAGGGGACTCCCAAGAGACCCAGTACTTC.

The chain joins TRBV5-1 to TRBJ2-1; D unclear. Germline values: CDR1 SGHRS, CDR2 YFSETQ. Trimming cost V 4 bases and J 2 bases, with 10 bases left between them. The CDR3 length is 14 residues. The CDR3 DNA follows: TGCGCCAGCAGCCCGGGTAGTACCTACAATGAGCAGTTCTTC. This gives the protein CASSPGSTYNEQFF.

In its sample, this clone was seen a few times. Since a much larger clone is just one base distant, this may be a read error. This chain uses TRBV27 with TRBJ2-7; maybe TRBD1 (5 bases). The CDR3 contains 12 residues. V shed 4 bases and J shed 3 bases, with 7 bases lying between them. Germline-derived CDR1 and CDR2 are MNHEY and SMNVEV (reference sequence). In nucleotides, the CDR3 is TGTGCCAGCAGTTCAGGGAACTACGAGCAGTACTTC. Residues: CASSSGNYEQYF.